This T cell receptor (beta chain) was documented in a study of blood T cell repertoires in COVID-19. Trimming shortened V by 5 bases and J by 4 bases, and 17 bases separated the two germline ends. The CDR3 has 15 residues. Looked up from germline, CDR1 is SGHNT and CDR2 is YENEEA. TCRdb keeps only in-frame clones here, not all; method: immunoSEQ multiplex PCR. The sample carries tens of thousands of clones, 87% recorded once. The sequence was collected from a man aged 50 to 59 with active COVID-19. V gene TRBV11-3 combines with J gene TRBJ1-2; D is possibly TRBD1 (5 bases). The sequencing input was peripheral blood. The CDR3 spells CASSLGEQVLYGYTF. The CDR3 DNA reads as TGTGCCAGCAGCCTTGGAGAACAGGTACTCTATGGCTACACCTTC.